The source of this T cell receptor beta chain is a study of shared T cell receptors in the human thymus. Data came from immunoSEQ multiplex PCR; TCRdb stores just in-frame clones and leaves some out. The repertoire holds approximately 660,000 clones, with 85% to 90% as singletons. Germline V gene data show CDR1 as LGHNA and CDR2 as YSLEER. V was shortened by 0 bases and J by 0 bases, with 16 bases between the two germline ends. CDR3 length: 18 amino acids. The same sample was also studied in work on human thymus T cells. That study adds: V and J genes seemed to be used with bias in thymic and blood repertoires. What related research reported was that thymic repertoires overlapped highly among unrelated individuals.

The sequence was obtained from a boy younger than two with a congenital heart defect. The sequenced sample was thymocytes. The chain carries TRBV4-3 and TRBJ2-3; D is possibly TRBD1 (5 bases). CDR3 nucleotides: TGCGCCAGCAGCCAAGAGTGGAAGGATGACAGTAGCACAGATACGCAGTATTTT. Translation: CASSQEWKDDSSTDTQYF.